This T cell receptor beta chain originates from a study of T cell clones after liver transplantation. Deletions cut 6 bases from V and 0 bases from J, with 15 bases between. CDR3 size: 15 residues. Germline CDR1 is SGHNT and CDR2 is YENEEA. Study results and limitations: A significant post-transplant drop in circulating graft-donor-reactive CD4 TCRbeta sequences occurred in most of the 8 subjects.

Points on this clone: Its specificity is unknown.

Repertoires were generated with immunoSEQ multiplex PCR, while TCRdb's copy carries only in-frame clones and drops some. In the table there are 65,000 to 70,000 clones, 85% to 95% of which are singletons. This TCR derives from a human patient who received a liver transplant. Some T cells may be graft donor cells. Material: CD4+ T cells from blood, obtained roughly 26 months after liver transplant. This sequence joins TRBV11-3 and TRBJ2-7; a weak D match, TRBD1 (6 bases). The CDR3 protein is CASRGARTDSYEQYF. CDR3 nucleotide sequence: TGTGCCAGCAGGGGAGCCCGGACAGACTCCTACGAGCAGTACTTC.